These 21 T cell receptor beta chains came from one sample sequenced in a study of PD-L1 blockade in urothelial cancer. Assay used: immunoSEQ multiplex PCR; TCRdb lists only in-frame clones, some missing. The repertoire has 60,000 to 70,000 clones, 81% of them found once; the top ten carry around 1.5%. The time point here: pretreatment peripheral blood. The material sequenced was PBMCs, taken around atezolizumab (anti-PD-L1) treatment. These receptors were taken from a man aged 65-85 years with urothelial cancer.

This chain links TRBV27 with TRBJ2-1, with no clear D. V lost 6 bases to trimming and J lost 9 bases, with 9 bases between them. CDR3 size: 11 residues. Germline V lookup: CDR1 MNHEY, CDR2 SMNVEV (reference sequence). The CDR3 DNA follows: TGTGCCAGCAGCCGAACGGGTGAGCAGTTCTTC. Amino acid sequence: CASSRTGEQFF.

The chain is built from TRBV27 and TRBJ2-7, with D perhaps TRBD1 (6 bases). V lost 8 bases and J lost 3, with 11 bases in between. The CDR3 is 12 residues long. CDR1 and CDR2 (germline): MNHEY, SMNVEV (reference sequence). The CDR3 DNA sequence: TGTGCCAGCGGACGGACAGTCTACGAGCAGTACTTC. It is translated as CASGRTVYEQYF.

The chain combines TRBV7-3 with TRBJ2-3, with D possibly matching TRBD2 (5 bases). Trimming removed 5 bases at V and 5 bases at J, with 14 bases between. Per the germline V gene, CDR1 is SGHTA and CDR2 is FQGTGA. This CDR3 spans 14 amino acids. The CDR3 DNA is TGTGCCAGCAGCCCCACGGGCCGGGGAGATACGCAGTATTTT. The encoded protein is CASSPTGRGDTQYF.

The rearrangement links TRBV5-1 to TRBJ1-2, with D perhaps TRBD1 (6 bases). V dropped 4 bases and J dropped 0 bases, with 16 bases sitting between them. The CDR3 runs to 16 residues. Per the germline V gene, CDR1 is SGHRS and CDR2 is YFSETQ. The CDR3 here is CASSREGGPANYGYTF. Here the CDR3 DNA reads TGCGCCAGCAGCCGAGAAGGGGGACCAGCTAACTATGGCTACACCTTC.

This clone has ten or more counts. V usage is TRBV6-5 and J usage is TRBJ1-1, with D perhaps matching TRBD1 (5 bases). V lost 0 bases, J lost 1 base, and 6 bases lay in between. The CDR3 totals 14 residues. Per the germline V gene, CDR1 is MNHEY and CDR2 is SVGAGI. For the CDR3, the DNA is TGTGCCAGCAGTTACTCTACAGGGAACACTGAAGCTTTCTTT. Residues: CASSYSTGNTEAFF.

The J gene is TRBJ2-1, the V gene TRBV9; possible D gene TRBD2, 5 bases. The CDR3 is 16 residues long. Germline V lookup: CDR1 SGDLS, CDR2 YYNGEE. V dropped 3 bases and J dropped 0 bases, with 13 bases sitting between them. CDR3 in amino acids: CASSAGRGSSYNEQFF. CDR3 sequence (DNA): TGTGCCAGCAGCGCCGGACGGGGAAGCTCCTACAATGAGCAGTTCTTC.

J is TRBJ2-5 and V is TRBV9; TRBD1 aligns across 10 bases. The length of the CDR3 is 16 residues. The trim removed 4 bases at V and 1 base at J, leaving 7 bases unmatched. Germline V gene sequence: CDR1 SGDLS, CDR2 YYNGEE. The CDR3 loop reads CASSQRDRGLQETQYF. The CDR3 bases are TGTGCCAGCAGCCAGCGCGACAGGGGGCTCCAAGAGACCCAGTACTTC.

This chain joins TRBV10-3 and TRBJ2-7, with TRBD2 as a possible D gene (6 bases). The germline V gene encodes CDR1 ENHRY and CDR2 SYGVKD. The CDR3 is 12 amino acids. V shed 11 bases and J shed 3 bases, with 14 bases lying between them. The CDR3 spells CAAWGESYEQYF. The CDR3 DNA follows: TGTGCCGCCTGGGGGGAGAGCTACGAGCAGTACTTC.

In this sample, this clone turned up once. The rearrangement uses TRBV29-1 and TRBJ1-3, with TRBD1 matching 8 bases. Trimming cost V 7 bases and J 3 bases; bases outside gene matches: 5. Germline loops: CDR1 SQVTM, CDR2 ANQGSEA. The CDR3 is 13 residues long. CDR3 DNA: TGCAGCGCGCAGGGGGCTGGTGGAAACACCATATATTTT. Protein sequence: CSAQGAGGNTIYF.

The CDR3 sequence is CASSFASGRGSYEQYF. As DNA, the CDR3 is TGTGCCAGCAGCTTCGCTAGCGGGAGGGGCTCCTACGAGCAGTACTTC. The chain uses TRBV7-9 and TRBJ2-7, with 12 positions matching TRBD2. Trimming cost V 3 bases and J 0 bases; bases outside gene matches: 3. There are 16 residues in the CDR3. Germline V CDR1 and CDR2: SEHNR, FQNEAQ (reference sequence).

This clone was found once. CDR3 protein: CASSQGPPGIYEQYF. In DNA form, the CDR3 reads TGTGCCAGCAGCCAAGGTCCGCCAGGGATCTACGAGCAGTACTTC. V is TRBV14 and J is TRBJ2-7; the D gene is possibly TRBD1 (5 bases). Germline V gene lookup returns CDR1 SGHDN and CDR2 FVKESK. The CDR3 is made up of 15 amino acids. Trimming removed 1 base from V and 3 bases from J, with 13 bases in between.

The V call is TRBV27, the J call TRBJ2-7; D perhaps matches TRBD2 (6 bases). V lost 1 base, J lost 3 bases, and 16 bases lay in between. This CDR3 has 16 amino acids. Germline-derived CDR1 and CDR2 are MNHEY and SMNVEV (reference sequence). The chain's CDR3 is CASSLFSGLSVYEQYF. Written as DNA, the CDR3 is TGTGCCAGCAGTTTATTCTCCGGACTATCTGTCTACGAGCAGTACTTC.

The chain recombines TRBV7-4 with TRBJ2-1; 14 positions match TRBD2. V was clipped by 4 bases and J by 2 bases; unmatched bases: 16. Germline CDR1 is SGHVT and CDR2 is SQSDAQ. The CDR3 totals 21 residues. Written as DNA, the CDR3 is TGTGCCAGCAGCTGCAAACCAGGGGTTTCGACTAGCGGGAGGGCCTACAATGAGCAGTTCTTC. This gives the protein CASSCKPGVSTSGRAYNEQFF.

The V call is TRBV7-2, the J call TRBJ1-2; D is unclear. CDR1 and CDR2 (germline): SGHTA, FQGNSA. Trimming took off 0 bases at V and 7 bases at J, with 12 bases between the two ends. The CDR3 has 14 amino acids. CDR3 in amino acids: CASSLASEGAGYTF. CDR3 bases: TGTGCCAGCAGCTTAGCCTCTGAGGGTGCTGGCTACACCTTC.

This clone showed up just a few times. The chain couples TRBV7-8 to TRBJ2-7, with D perhaps matching TRBD2 (5 bases). The germline V gene has CDR1 SGHVS and CDR2 FQNEAQ. Trimming removed 1 base from V and 0 bases from J, with 7 bases in between. This CDR3 is 14 amino acids long. The CDR3 loop is CASSLERDSYEQYF. CDR3 nucleotide sequence: TGTGCCAGCAGCTTAGAACGGGACTCCTACGAGCAGTACTTC.

The V call is TRBV14, the J call TRBJ1-1; D possibly corresponds to TRBD1 (5 bases). The CDR3 is made up of 11 amino acids. Germline lookup yields CDR1 SGHDN and CDR2 FVKESK. The V end lost 3 bases, the J end lost 7 bases, and 6 bases lay between the germline ends. The CDR3 nucleotides are TGTGCCAGCAGCCACGGGGGTGAAGCTTTCTTT. This gives the protein CASSHGGEAFF.

This chain joins TRBV6-1 and TRBJ2-5; 12 nucleotides match TRBD2. V dropped 5 bases and J dropped 5; count of bases not matched to a gene: 6. Germline V gene data show CDR1 as MNHNS and CDR2 as SASEGT. This CDR3 is 15 amino acids long. The CDR3 sequence: CASSSSGRAWETQYF. CDR3 sequence (DNA): TGTGCCAGCAGTTCTAGCGGGAGGGCATGGGAGACCCAGTACTTC.

The V and J genes are TRBV27 and TRBJ1-2; D may be TRBD1 (6 bases). This CDR3 has 15 amino acids. The germline CDR1 and CDR2 sequences are MNHEY and SMNVEV (reference sequence). V dropped 8 bases and J dropped 6 bases, with 22 bases sitting between them. DNA for the CDR3: TGTGCCAGCGGAGGGAATCGGGGGGCCCGAAATGGCTACACCTTC. Its protein is CASGGNRGARNGYTF.

This clone has only a few counts. The rearrangement joins TRBV10-1 to TRBJ2-7, with D possibly TRBD1 on 6 matching bases. The V gene's germline CDR1 is WNHNN and CDR2 SYGVQD (reference sequence). There are 14 residues in the CDR3. Trimming took off 3 bases at V and 6 bases at J, with 15 bases between the two ends. CDR3 loop: CASSESSEGGEQYF. The CDR3 nucleotides are TGCGCCAGCAGTGAATCTTCGGAAGGGGGCGAGCAGTACTTC.

This clone has more than one count but fewer than ten. The chain employs TRBV14 and TRBJ2-5; a weak D match, TRBD2 (5 bases). CDR1 SGHDN and CDR2 FVKESK come from the germline V gene. The ends were cut back, 3 bases at V and 1 base at J, with 12 bases in the middle. The CDR3 runs to 15 residues. CDR3 nucleotide sequence: TGTGCCAGCAGCCAGGCAACTAGGCTCCAAGAGACCCAGTACTTC. Its protein product is CASSQATRLQETQYF.

The chain uses TRBV6-1 and TRBJ2-7; a possible D gene is TRBD2 (5 bases). CDR3 length equals 15 residues. CDR1 and CDR2 (germline): MNHNS, SASEGT. V gave up 8 bases and J gave up 6 bases, with 23 bases separating them. CDR3 protein: CASLAELGPPVEQYF. Written as DNA, the CDR3 is TGTGCCAGCCTGGCTGAACTAGGCCCCCCCGTCGAGCAGTACTTC.